The clone carrying this T cell receptor beta chain was recorded many times. Its antigen is as yet unknown. HIV-negative, healthy adults without recent acute infections or vaccinations were the donors. With unsorted samples, genomic DNA was obtained from tens of millions of PBMCs. This specimen belongs to a study of shared clonotypes between healthy human individuals. At the level of the study: The composition of the donors was a couple of women and a few men aged 18 to 49.

Sequencing used immunoSEQ multiplex PCR; TCRdb keeps in-frame clones, though not all of them. The profile shows hundreds of thousands of clones, roughly four fifths of them singletons. CDR1 is ENHRY and CDR2 is SYGVKD in the germline V gene. With 6 bases clipped from V and 4 bases from J, the junction kept 2 bases outside the gene matches. The length of the CDR3 is 14 residues. Findings of the study overall: The researchers took only blood, and tissue repertoires probably look different.

The sequencing sample was made of PBMCs. The gene calls are TRBV10-3 and TRBJ2-1, with 11 bases that match TRBD2. The source of this sequence is a woman aged 40 to 50 in good health. Some clones in this sample may be carry-over from other donors' samples. The DNA of the CDR3 is TGTGCCATCAGGACTAGCGGGATATACAATGAGCAGTTCTTC. Residues: CAIRTSGIYNEQFF.